A single sample is the source of the 8 T cell receptor beta chains below, sequenced in a study of T cell changes during pregnancy in multiple sclerosis. Only in-frame clones appear in the TCRdb table, and some are missing; sequencing was by immunoSEQ multiplex PCR. This table has about 50,000 clones, approximately 92% appearing once. Here the sequenced sample was CD4+ T cells from peripheral blood mononuclear cells, taken in the third trimester of pregnancy. The receptors come from a female donor with multiple sclerosis, enrolled in a pregnancy study.

V gene TRBV7-2 combines with J gene TRBJ2-7, with 7 bases that match TRBD1. The CDR3 consists of 14 residues. Germline V gives CDR1 SGHTA, CDR2 FQGNSA. Germline trimming cut 5 bases from V and 2 bases from J; bases unmatched to any gene: 6. CDR3 sequence (DNA): TGTGCCAGCAGCGTCCGACAGGGTACCTACGAGCAGTACTTC. It codes for CASSVRQGTYEQYF. Filled out from reference TRBV7-2 and TRBJ2-7, the complete variable domain reads GAGVSQSPSNKVTEKGKDVELRCDPISGHTALYWYRQSLGQGLEFLIYFQGNSAPDKSGLPSDRFSAERTGGSVSTLTIQRTQQEDSAVYLCASSVRQGTYEQYFGPGTRLTVT.

DNA of the CDR3: TGTGCCAGAAGCCTCCACCGGACTAGCGGGGTTGTCGCAGATACGCAGTATTTT. As protein: CARSLHRTSGVVADTQYF. V usage is TRBV5-3 and J usage is TRBJ2-3; 12 bases map to TRBD2. TRBV5-3 is an ORF for which the function is uncertain. After removal of 4 bases from V and 4 bases from J, the junction contained 13 bases not matched to a gene. CDR3 size: 18 residues.

This clone was observed a single time. This CDR3 is CASSLTTSTGANVLTF. The CDR3 DNA sequence: TGCGCCAGCAGCCTTACAACTAGCACTGGGGCCAACGTCCTGACTTTC. The chain employs TRBV5-1 and TRBJ2-6, with a weak D call TRBD2 (6 bases). In germline, CDR1 is SGHRS, CDR2 YFSETQ. The CDR3 covers 16 residues. Trimming took off 4 bases at V and 2 bases at J, with 13 bases between the two ends.

The rearrangement uses TRBV7-9 and TRBJ1-1; D is possibly TRBD1 (5 bases). Trimming removed 4 bases at V and 0 bases at J, with 18 bases between. Germline V gene lookup returns CDR1 SEHNR and CDR2 FQNEAQ (reference sequence). The CDR3 totals 17 residues. Here the CDR3 reads CASSSPGGTTMNTEAFF. The CDR3 DNA is TGTGCCAGCAGCTCCCCGGGCGGGACCACAATGAACACTGAAGCTTTCTTT.

The CDR3 loop reads CASRTQLAGGNEQFF. In DNA, the CDR3 is TGTGCCAGCAGAACCCAGCTAGCGGGGGGAAATGAGCAGTTCTTC. The rearrangement uses TRBV7-3 and TRBJ2-1; 11 bases line up with TRBD2. V lost 6 bases to trimming and J lost 7 bases; unmatched junction nucleotides: 8. The CDR3 contains 15 residues. The germline V gene encodes CDR1 SGHTA and CDR2 FQGTGA.

The chain is built from TRBV11-3 and TRBJ2-3; no reliable D call. The CDR3 contains 13 residues. The V gene lost 3 bases and the J gene lost 2 bases, with 6 bases spanning the gap. Germline CDR1 reads SGHNT; CDR2 reads YENEEA. Here the CDR3 DNA reads TGTGCCAGCAGCTTTTTCTCCACAGATACGCAGTATTTT. Translation gives CASSFFSTDTQYF.

This clone was seen only once. The chain uses TRBV5-4 and TRBJ2-7, with 8 positions matching TRBD2. Trimming took 0 bases from V and 1 from J; bases not matched to a gene: 0. Germline lookup yields CDR1 SGHNT and CDR2 YYREEE (reference sequence). The length of the CDR3 is 14 residues. The CDR3 loop reads CASSLVAGSYEQYF. For the CDR3, the DNA is TGTGCCAGCAGCTTGGTAGCGGGATCCTACGAGCAGTACTTC.

On this clone itself: Sequence at one end of the junction differs from germline and may be a read error. V and J are TRBV4-3 and TRBJ1-2, with no clear D. This CDR3 region has 11 residues. Germline assignment: CDR1 LGHNA and CDR2 YSLEER. Here the CDR3 reads CASSHLTRWFF. CDR3 DNA: TGCGCCAGCAGCCATCTAACTCGCTGGTTCTTC.